The 24 T cell receptor beta chains listed next were all sequenced from one sample in a study of cytomegalovirus exposure and HLA in healthy donors (dated 2017 in TCRdb). Library prep was done by the immunoSEQ multiplex PCR assay. For the multiplex PCR, a mixture combining 60 forward primers for TCR Vbeta segments and 13 reverse primers for TCR Jbeta segments was used. TCRdb's version of the immuneACCESS table is confined to in-frame rearrangements and falls short of the full clone set. An unresolved V gene accounts for under half of the shortfall where checked; the remainder is of unknown origin. For this sample the table gives some 200,000 clones, of which less than 80% were detected only once. Roughly 0.22% of the sample is taken by the ten largest. The sample taken for sequencing was PBMCs. These receptors were obtained from a girl aged 2-10 years in good health and CMV-seronegative.

Here the CDR3 reads CASWGLNRYGYTF. The CDR3 DNA is TGTGCCAGCTGGGGGCTGAACCGCTATGGCTACACCTTC. This chain links TRBV6-1 with TRBJ1-2; D might be TRBD1 (6 bases). Germline V lookup: CDR1 MNHNS, CDR2 SASEGT. Trimming took 8 bases from V and 4 from J, leaving 14 bases between them. This CDR3 has 13 residues.

The genes are TRBV6-5 and TRBJ2-7, with TRBD1 as a possible D gene (6 bases). The CDR3 contains 16 residues. Between the trimmed V and J ends, which lost 3 bases and 2 bases, there was a span of 17 bases. Per the germline V gene, CDR1 is MNHEY and CDR2 is SVGAGI. CDR3 region: CASSYRGGQSPYEQYF. The CDR3 region has the DNA TGTGCCAGCAGTTATCGTGGTGGACAGAGCCCCTACGAGCAGTACTTC.

The chain joins TRBV19 to TRBJ2-1; D might be TRBD2 (5 bases). Germline lookup yields CDR1 LNHDA and CDR2 SQIVND (reference sequence). V shed 4 bases and J shed 8 bases, with 12 bases lying between them. CDR3 length: 13 residues. CDR3 DNA: TGTGCCAGTAGTAGAGTCCTAGCCTATGAGCAGTTCTTC. Protein: CASSRVLAYEQFF.

This sequence joins TRBV29-1 and TRBJ2-3; 9 bases line up with TRBD2. Germline V CDR1 and CDR2: SQVTM, ANQGSEA. There are 14 residues in the CDR3. The CDR3 is CSSGRGGTPDTQYF. Written as DNA, the CDR3 is TGCAGTAGTGGGCGGGGGGGAACCCCCGATACGCAGTATTTT.

This chain connects TRBV5-1 to TRBJ2-3; the D is unclear. Trimming stripped 0 bases from V and 2 bases from J, with 7 bases between. The CDR3 is made up of 14 amino acids. CDR1 is SGHRS, CDR2 YFSETQ, per germline. In DNA, the CDR3 is TGCGCCAGCAGCTTGGGGGCTGACACAGATACGCAGTATTTT. Protein sequence: CASSLGADTDTQYF.

The chain links TRBV19 to TRBJ2-7; 7 bases fit TRBD1. Germline V CDR1 and CDR2: LNHDA, SQIVND (reference sequence). V lost 3 bases to trimming and J lost 4 bases; unmatched junction nucleotides: 0. The CDR3 covers 12 residues. The CDR3 reads CASSMGQYEQYF. The CDR3 DNA reads TGTGCCAGTAGTATGGGACAGTACGAGCAGTACTTC.

This chain uses TRBV6-1 with TRBJ2-5; a possible D gene is TRBD1 (6 bases). CDR1 is MNHNS and CDR2 is SASEGT in the germline V gene. The CDR3 sequence is 13 residues long. Trimming took off 4 bases at V and 4 bases at J, with 10 bases between the two ends. CDR3 sequence reads: CASSAIRGETQYF. CDR3 nucleotide sequence: TGTGCCAGCAGTGCGATCAGGGGAGAGACCCAGTACTTC.

This clone was detected only once. The chain uses TRBV4-2 and TRBJ2-7; TRBD2 is a possible D gene (6 bases). V lost 0 bases, J lost 0 bases, and 18 bases lay in between. The germline CDR1 and CDR2 sequences are LGHNA and YNFKEQ. The CDR3 extends over 18 amino acids. In DNA, the CDR3 is TGTGCCAGCAGCCAAGAACCCCCCCGGGAGCTCACCTCCTACGAGCAGTACTTC. Its translation: CASSQEPPRELTSYEQYF.

The rearrangement joins TRBV25-1 to TRBJ1-4; D gene uncertain. Looked up from germline, CDR1 is MGHDK and CDR2 is SYGVNS. The ends were cut back, 1 base at V and 2 bases at J, with 5 bases in the middle. The CDR3 is 14 residues long. The DNA of the CDR3 is TGTGCCAGCAGTGAATCTAGGACTAATGAAAAACTGTTTTTT. Amino acids: CASSESRTNEKLFF. Full variable domain (missing parts from reference TRBV25-1 and TRBJ1-4): EADIYQTPRYLVIGTGKKITLECSQTMGHDKMYWYQQDPGMELHLIHYSYGVNSTEKGDLSSESTVSRIRTEHFPLTLESARPSHTSQYLCASSESRTNEKLFFGSGTQLSVL.

The chain has TRBV7-9 and TRBJ1-1, with 8 bases identical to TRBD1. CDR1 and CDR2 (germline): SEHNR, FQNEAQ (reference sequence). V shed 3 bases, J shed 1 base, and the junction held 4 bases outside the gene matches. The CDR3 runs 15 residues. CDR3 loop: CASSLEQGGNTEAFF. In DNA, the CDR3 is TGTGCCAGCAGCTTGGAACAGGGGGGGAACACTGAAGCTTTCTTT.

This clone appeared a few times. V gene TRBV4-1 combines with J gene TRBJ1-1; 8 bases match TRBD1. V lost 1 base, J lost 1 base, and 2 bases stayed unmatched. This CDR3 comprises 15 residues. Germline loops: CDR1 MGHRA, CDR2 YSYEKL. In DNA, the CDR3 is TGCGCCAGCAGCCAAGCGGGGACAGGGAACACTGAAGCTTTCTTT. Protein product: CASSQAGTGNTEAFF.

This clone is a singleton in its sample. The rearrangement joins TRBV25-1 to TRBJ1-1; the match to TRBD1 covers 10 bases. The CDR3 runs to 14 residues. Trimming cost V 1 base and J 11 bases; bases outside gene matches: 7. The germline V gene encodes CDR1 MGHDK and CDR2 SYGVNS. DNA of the CDR3: TGTGCCAGCAGTGAATCCGACAGGGGGCGAATCGCTTTCTTT. Translated: CASSESDRGRIAFF.

This clone was recorded only once. The chain couples TRBV15 to TRBJ1-6; 10 bases match TRBD1. Looked up from germline, CDR1 is LNHNV and CDR2 is YYDKDF (reference sequence). Trimming cost V 0 bases and J 0 bases; bases outside gene matches: 5. The length of the CDR3 is 19 residues. The CDR3 loop is CATSRDRRTGGSYNSPLHF. The CDR3 DNA sequence: TGTGCCACCAGCAGAGACCGAAGGACAGGGGGCTCCTATAATTCACCCCTCCACTTT. The full variable domain, completed using reference TRBV15 and TRBJ1-6, is DAMVIQNPRYQVTQFGKPVTLSCSQTLNHNVMYWYQQKSSQAPKLLFHYYDKDFNNEADTPDNFQSRRPNTSFCFLDIRSPGLGDTAMYLCATSRDRRTGGSYNSPLHFGNGTRLTVT.

The chain combines TRBV10-1 with TRBJ1-6; D remains ambiguous. Trimming shortened V by 6 bases and J by 4 bases, and 10 bases separated the two germline ends. CDR1 WNHNN and CDR2 SYGVQD come from the germline V gene (reference sequence). The CDR3 has 14 residues. The CDR3 nucleotides read TGCGCCAGCAGCAGGAAGGTATATAATTCACCCCTCCACTTT. This translates into CASSRKVYNSPLHF.

The J gene is TRBJ2-7, the V gene TRBV4-1, with 11 positions matching TRBD2. The CDR3 covers 15 residues. The V gene's germline CDR1 is MGHRA and CDR2 YSYEKL. Trimming removed 3 bases from V and 2 bases from J; junction bases left unmatched: 3. Here the CDR3 DNA reads TGCGCCAGCAGCCAGTATAGCGGGGGGGCCTACGAGCAGTACTTC. Translated: CASSQYSGGAYEQYF.

V and J are TRBV6-1 and TRBJ1-2; 10 bases fit TRBD1. V shed 2 bases, J shed 5 bases, and the junction held 8 bases outside the gene matches. CDR3 length: 16 residues. Germline loops: CDR1 MNHNS, CDR2 SASEGT. This CDR3 is CASSELGTGVLYGYTF. For the CDR3, the DNA is TGTGCCAGCAGTGAACTTGGGACAGGGGTTTTGTATGGCTACACCTTC.

The V and J genes are TRBV18 and TRBJ2-2; no clear D gene. In germline, CDR1 is KGHSH, CDR2 LQKENI. Trimming removed 5 bases from V and 1 base from J, with 8 bases in between. The CDR3 runs to 14 residues. The CDR3 DNA reads as TGTGCCAGCTCAACCACGGGGAACACCGGGGAGCTGTTTTTT. Protein product: CASSTTGNTGELFF.

The CDR3 region has the DNA TGTGCCTGGAGGGCGGGACTGTCCTTTGGAAACACCATATATTTT. Its translation: CAWRAGLSFGNTIYF. The V and J genes are TRBV30 and TRBJ1-3, with D maybe TRBD1 (5 bases). V was clipped by 3 bases and J by 3 bases, with 15 bases between them. From germline, CDR1 is GTSNPN and CDR2 SVGIG (reference sequence). This CDR3 is built from 15 residues.

The genes are TRBV18 and TRBJ2-7; unclear D gene. The CDR3 length is 15 residues. Trimming removed 3 bases from V and 1 base from J, with 13 bases in between. Per the germline V gene, CDR1 is KGHSH and CDR2 is LQKENI. CDR3 residues: CASSPQRQASYEQYF. The CDR3 region has the DNA TGTGCCAGCTCACCGCAAAGGCAAGCGTCCTACGAGCAGTACTTC. The full variable domain, its missing parts supplied by reference TRBV18 and TRBJ2-7, is NAGVMQNPRHLVRRRGQEARLRCSPMKGHSHVYWYRQLPEEGLKFMVYLQKENIIDESGMPKERFSAEFPKEGPSILRIQQVVRGDSAAYFCASSPQRQASYEQYFGPGTRLTVT.

The chain has TRBV5-1 and TRBJ2-1, with a weak D call TRBD2 (6 bases). Between the trimmed V and J ends, which lost 5 bases and 5 bases, there was a span of 17 bases. CDR1 and CDR2 (germline): SGHRS, YFSETQ. The CDR3 spans 15 residues. The CDR3 region is CASSQGGGNNNEQFF. CDR3 nucleotides: TGCGCCAGCAGTCAAGGTGGGGGGAATAACAATGAGCAGTTCTTC.

The chain couples TRBV29-1 to TRBJ1-1; D is unclear. The V and J ends lost 0 bases and 10 bases respectively, with 15 bases between them. Germline V gene lookup returns CDR1 SQVTM and CDR2 ANQGSEA. The CDR3 runs 13 residues. CDR3 region: CSVEDQRGRPAFF. CDR3 DNA: TGCAGCGTTGAAGATCAAAGAGGGAGACCAGCTTTCTTT. Full variable domain (remainder filled in from reference TRBV29-1 and TRBJ1-1): SAVISQKPSRDICQRGTSLTIQCQVDSQVTMMFWYRQQPGQSLTLIATANQGSEATYESGFVIDKFPISRPNLTFSTLTVSNMSPEDSSIYLCSVEDQRGRPAFFGQGTRLTVV.

The chain uses TRBV9 and TRBJ2-7; 9 nucleotides line up with TRBD1. The CDR3 has 15 residues. The V segment lost 3 bases and the J segment 0 bases; nucleotides outside the gene matches: 4. The V gene's germline CDR1 is SGDLS and CDR2 YYNGEE. DNA of the CDR3: TGTGCCAGCAGCGCGGGGACAGGGAGCTCCTACGAGCAGTACTTC. It is translated as CASSAGTGSSYEQYF.

The chain employs TRBV19 and TRBJ2-5, with a possible D match to TRBD2 (5 bases). Trimming shortened V by 7 bases and J by 7 bases, and 13 bases separated the two germline ends. This CDR3 spans 12 amino acids. CDR1 is LNHDA, CDR2 SQIVND, per germline (reference sequence). As DNA, the CDR3 is TGTGCCAGTAAGGGCCTCCGGGGGACCCAGTACTTC. Translation: CASKGLRGTQYF. The full variable domain, its missing parts supplied by reference TRBV19 and TRBJ2-5, is DGGITQSPKYLFRKEGQNVTLSCEQNLNHDAMYWYRQDPGQGLRLIYYSQIVNDFQKGDIAEGYSVSREKKESFPLTVTSAQKNPTAFYLCASKGLRGTQYFGPGTRLLVL.

This chain uses TRBV18 with TRBJ2-7; tentative D call: TRBD1 (5 bases). The V end was cut by 5 bases, the J end by 1 base, with 12 bases between. The CDR3 spans 14 residues. CDR1 is KGHSH and CDR2 is LQKENI in the germline V gene. The CDR3 sequence is CASSIDSLSYEQYF. The CDR3 DNA is TGTGCCAGCTCAATCGACAGCCTGTCCTACGAGCAGTACTTC.